This TCR beta chain was observed in a study of blood T cells in healthy people across ages. Ten milliliters of peripheral blood were drawn from each donor. They isolated at least 6.5 million PBMCs from each sample. Alongside a J-beta primer mix, a sample-barcoded 5' primer served in a second PCR lasting about 6 to 12 cycles. TCRdb re-derived calls from the 5' RACE reads in MiXCR, one entry per CDR3 protein. The table has 790,000 or so distinct CDR3 sequences, around three fifths seen once. J was trimmed by 7 bases and V by 4 bases; bases with no gene match: 11. Germline CDR1 SGHRS, CDR2 YFSETQ. This CDR3 has 16 amino acids.

The receptor's source is a man aged 40-55 years in good health. Sequencing was carried out using blood. This chain uses TRBV5-1 with TRBJ1-6, with 7 bases matching TRBD1. For the CDR3, the DNA is TGCGCCAGCAGCCTACCGGTAGGGGGCTGGAATTCACCCCTCCACTTT. This sequence encodes CASSLPVGGWNSPLHF.